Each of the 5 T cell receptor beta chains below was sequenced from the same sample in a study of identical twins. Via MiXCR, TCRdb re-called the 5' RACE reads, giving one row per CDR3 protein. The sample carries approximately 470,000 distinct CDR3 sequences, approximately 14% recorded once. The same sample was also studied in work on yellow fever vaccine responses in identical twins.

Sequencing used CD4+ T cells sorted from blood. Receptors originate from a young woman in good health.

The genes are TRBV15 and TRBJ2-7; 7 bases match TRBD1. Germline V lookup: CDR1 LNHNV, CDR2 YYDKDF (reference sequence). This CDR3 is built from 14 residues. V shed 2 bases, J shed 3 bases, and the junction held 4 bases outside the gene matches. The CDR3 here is CATSRKGQYYEQYF. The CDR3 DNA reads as TGTGCCACCAGCAGAAAGGGACAGTACTACGAGCAGTACTTC. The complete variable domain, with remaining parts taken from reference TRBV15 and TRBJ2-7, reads DAMVIQNPRYQVTQFGKPVTLSCSQTLNHNVMYWYQQKSSQAPKLLFHYYDKDFNNEADTPDNFQSRRPNTSFCFLDIRSPGLGDTAMYLCATSRKGQYYEQYFGPGTRLTVT.

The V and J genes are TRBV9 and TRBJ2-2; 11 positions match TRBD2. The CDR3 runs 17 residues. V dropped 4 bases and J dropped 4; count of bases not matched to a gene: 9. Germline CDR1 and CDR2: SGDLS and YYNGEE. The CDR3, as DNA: TGTGCCAGCAGCTCATTAGCGGGAGGGCCGGCCACCGGGGAGCTGTTTTTT. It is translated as CASSSLAGGPATGELFF.

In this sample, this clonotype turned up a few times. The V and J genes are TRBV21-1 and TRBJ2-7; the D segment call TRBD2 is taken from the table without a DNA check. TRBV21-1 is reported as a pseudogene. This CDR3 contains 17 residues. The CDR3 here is CASSKFAPTSGMYEQYF. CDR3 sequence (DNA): TGTGCCAGCAGCAAATTTGCCCCGACTAGCGGGATGTACGAGCAGTACTTC.

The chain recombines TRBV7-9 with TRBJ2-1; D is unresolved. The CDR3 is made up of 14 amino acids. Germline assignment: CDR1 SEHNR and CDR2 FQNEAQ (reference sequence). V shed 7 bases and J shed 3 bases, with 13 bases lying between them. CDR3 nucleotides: TGTGCCAGCACGATAAGTTTTTACTACAATGAGCAGTTCTTC. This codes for CASTISFYYNEQFF.

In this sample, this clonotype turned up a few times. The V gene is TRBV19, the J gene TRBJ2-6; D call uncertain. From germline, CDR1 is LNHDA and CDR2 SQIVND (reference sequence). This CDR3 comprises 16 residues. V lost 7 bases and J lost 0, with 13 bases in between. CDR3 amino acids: CASKLQGNSGANVLTF. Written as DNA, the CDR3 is TGTGCCAGTAAGCTACAAGGGAACTCTGGGGCCAACGTCCTGACTTTC.